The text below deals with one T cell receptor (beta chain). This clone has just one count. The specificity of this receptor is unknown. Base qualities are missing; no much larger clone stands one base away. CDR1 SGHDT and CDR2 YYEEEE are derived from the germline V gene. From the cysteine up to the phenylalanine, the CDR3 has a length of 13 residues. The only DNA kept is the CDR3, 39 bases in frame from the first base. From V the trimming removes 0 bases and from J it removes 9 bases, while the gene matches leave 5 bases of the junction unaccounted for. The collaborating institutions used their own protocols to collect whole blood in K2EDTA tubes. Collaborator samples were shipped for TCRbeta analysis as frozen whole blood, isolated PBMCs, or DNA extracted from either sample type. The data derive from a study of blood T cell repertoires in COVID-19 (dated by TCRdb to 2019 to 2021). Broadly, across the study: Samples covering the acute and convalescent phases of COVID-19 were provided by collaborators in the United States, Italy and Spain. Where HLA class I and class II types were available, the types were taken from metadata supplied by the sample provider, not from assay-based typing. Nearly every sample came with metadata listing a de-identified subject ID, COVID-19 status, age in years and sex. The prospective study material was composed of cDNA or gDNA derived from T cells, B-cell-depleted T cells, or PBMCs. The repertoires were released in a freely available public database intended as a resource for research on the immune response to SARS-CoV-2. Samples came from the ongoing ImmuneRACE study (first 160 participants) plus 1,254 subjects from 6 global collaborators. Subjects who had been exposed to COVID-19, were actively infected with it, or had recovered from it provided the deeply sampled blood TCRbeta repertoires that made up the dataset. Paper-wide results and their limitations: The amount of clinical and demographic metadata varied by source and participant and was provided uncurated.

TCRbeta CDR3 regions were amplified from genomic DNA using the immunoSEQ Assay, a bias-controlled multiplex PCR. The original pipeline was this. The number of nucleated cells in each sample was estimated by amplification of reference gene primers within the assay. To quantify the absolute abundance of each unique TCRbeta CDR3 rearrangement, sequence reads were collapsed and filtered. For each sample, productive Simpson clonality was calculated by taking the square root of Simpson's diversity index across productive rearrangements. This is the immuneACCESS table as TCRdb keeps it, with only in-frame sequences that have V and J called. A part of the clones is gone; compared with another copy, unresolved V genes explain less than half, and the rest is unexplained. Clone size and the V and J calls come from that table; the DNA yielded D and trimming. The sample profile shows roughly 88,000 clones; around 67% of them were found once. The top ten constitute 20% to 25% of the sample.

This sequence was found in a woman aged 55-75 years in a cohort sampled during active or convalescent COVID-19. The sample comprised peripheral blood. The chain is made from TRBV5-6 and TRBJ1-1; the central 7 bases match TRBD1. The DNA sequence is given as TGTGCCAGCAGCTTGGTAGGGGGCTGGAAAGCTTTCTTT. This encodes CASSLVGGWKAFF.